What follows are 2 T cell receptor beta chains derived from one specimen sequenced in a study of cytomegalovirus exposure and HLA in healthy donors. With 60 Vbeta and 13 Jbeta primers, the PCR was carried out. The assay was immunoSEQ multiplex PCR, and TCRdb's table has in-frame clones only and misses some. In the table there are some 91,000 clones, 64% of which are singletons. Sequences were obtained from PBMCs. Receptors originate from a human donor in good health.

This clone was seen a single time. The rearrangement links TRBV6-1 to TRBJ1-5; D is uncertain. The CDR3 loop spans 14 amino acids. The V gene lost 5 bases and the J gene lost 2 bases, with 10 bases spanning the gap. Germline CDR1 and CDR2: MNHNS and SASEGT. CDR3 residues: CASSPTPGNQPQHF. The CDR3 DNA reads as TGTGCCAGCAGTCCTACCCCGGGCAATCAGCCCCAGCATTTT.

This clone was recorded only once. V usage is TRBV6-1 and J usage is TRBJ1-4; TRBD1 might be the D (5 bases). The CDR3 covers 16 residues. Trimming pared 3 bases from V and 2 bases from J, leaving 13 bases between. The germline CDR1 and CDR2 sequences are MNHNS and SASEGT. As DNA, the CDR3 is TGTGCCAGCAGTGATAAGGGGAAGGGGACTAATGAAAAACTGTTTTTT. The encoded protein is CASSDKGKGTNEKLFF.